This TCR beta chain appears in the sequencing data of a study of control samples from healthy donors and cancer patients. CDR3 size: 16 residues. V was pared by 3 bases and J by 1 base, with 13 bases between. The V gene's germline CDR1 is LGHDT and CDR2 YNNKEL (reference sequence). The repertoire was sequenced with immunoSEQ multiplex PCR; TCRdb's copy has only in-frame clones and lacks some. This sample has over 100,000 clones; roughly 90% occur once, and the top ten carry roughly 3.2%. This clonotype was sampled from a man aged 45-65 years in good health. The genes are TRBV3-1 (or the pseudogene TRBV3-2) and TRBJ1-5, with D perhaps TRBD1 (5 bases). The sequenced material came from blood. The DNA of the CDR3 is TGTGCCAGCAGCCATTCGCAGGGCGGGAGCAATCAGCCCCAGCATTTT. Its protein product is CASSHSQGGSNQPQHF.